This T cell receptor beta chain was obtained from a study of beta chain features in type 1 diabetes. Across the whole study: Examination spanned over 85,000,000 sorted cells from all samples.

The isolated RNA, all of it, was reverse transcribed, so expressed TCRB transcripts were what got sequenced. Naive, central memory and regulatory T cell samples averaged around 3.8 million reads. Measured with immunoSEQ multiplex PCR; TCRdb has only the in-frame clones, and not every one. The table has around 170,000 clones, approximately 9% seen once. Germline V gene data show CDR1 as MGHRA and CDR2 as YSYEKL. The CDR3 runs 15 residues. Trimming cost V 1 base and J 0 bases, with 9 bases left between them. This clone was seen more than once but under ten times. This chain links TRBV4-1 with TRBJ1-2; no clear D. Sequenced input: central memory CD4+ T cells from blood. The sequence came from a woman between 18 and 29 years old in good health. CDR3 region: CASSQGGGANYGYTF. The CDR3 DNA is TGCGCCAGCAGCCAAGGCGGAGGAGCTAACTATGGCTACACCTTC.